The clone carrying this T cell receptor beta chain showed up just once. What it recognizes is unknown. This specimen belongs to a study of blood T cells in healthy people across ages. A second PCR, run for about 6 to 11 cycles, used a sample-barcoded 5' primer plus a J-beta primer mix. TCRdb recomputed calls from the 5' RACE reads with MiXCR, one row per CDR3 protein. The profile shows around 940,000 distinct CDR3 sequences, approximately 50% of them singletons. This CDR3 spans 16 amino acids. Study-level findings and limits: Per million T cells, the diversity of TCR beta decreased roughly linearly as age advanced. PBMCs that were unsorted prevented a conclusive naive versus antigen-experienced comparison.

The V gene is TRBV21-1, the J gene TRBJ2-7; the DNA was not compared with TRBD1, the D call given in the table. TRBV21-1 is termed a pseudogene. The sequenced material came from blood. The sequence derives from a woman aged 60-75 years in good health. The CDR3 DNA sequence: TGTGCCAGCAGCGCCCCGGTGTTCTTACCCGACTACGAGCAGTACTTC. Protein product: CASSAPVFLPDYEQYF.